Below are 14 T cell receptor beta chains sequenced from a single sample in a study of cytomegalovirus exposure and HLA in healthy donors. PCR used 60 Vbeta primers and 13 Jbeta primers. Only in-frame clones appear in the TCRdb table, and some are missing; sequencing was by immunoSEQ multiplex PCR. The table records 100,000 to 150,000 clones, roughly 80% of them present only once. Material for sequencing was PBMCs. All receptors derive from a man aged 18 to 30 in good health and CMV-seropositive.

This clone is a singleton in its sample. This chain uses TRBV15 with TRBJ2-1; TRBD2 is a possible D gene (5 bases). V lost 3 bases and J 10 bases, leaving 16 bases between the germline ends. The CDR3 contains 14 residues. Germline V lookup: CDR1 LNHNV, CDR2 YYDKDF (reference sequence). The DNA for the CDR3 is TGTGCCACCAGCAGTTCCCGACCCGGCGGGGAGCAGTTCTTC. Residues: CATSSSRPGGEQFF.

This clone was observed a handful of times. The chain joins TRBV7-2 to TRBJ1-5, with TRBD1 matching over 8 bases. This CDR3 region has 16 residues. The junction had 5 bases not matched to a gene; V was cut back by 2 bases and J by 2 bases. Per the germline V gene, CDR1 is SGHTA and CDR2 is FQGNSA. CDR3 coding DNA: TGTGCCAGCAGCTTATTCGCGACAGGGGGCAATCAGCCCCAGCATTTT. Amino acid sequence: CASSLFATGGNQPQHF.

V usage is TRBV5-1 and J usage is TRBJ1-1; TRBD1 aligns across 12 bases. V dropped 4 bases and J dropped 11; count of bases not matched to a gene: 12. The CDR3 loop spans 15 amino acids. Germline values: CDR1 SGHRS, CDR2 YFSETQ. The CDR3 spells CASSHRDRGQVEAFF. CDR3 nucleotide sequence: TGCGCCAGCAGCCATCGGGACAGGGGGCAGGTTGAGGCTTTCTTT.

Comments on this clone: The sample contains more than one DNA sequence encoding this CDR3. The rearrangement links TRBV7-9 to TRBJ2-5, with a tentative D call TRBD1 (6 bases). Germline CDR1 reads SEHNR; CDR2 reads FQNEAQ (reference sequence). V was trimmed by 4 bases and J by 2 bases, leaving 8 bases between them. This CDR3 is built from 13 residues. The CDR3 region has the DNA TGTGCCAGCAGCTCGACAGGACAAGAGACCCAGTACTTC. Translated: CASSSTGQETQYF.

The rearrangement uses TRBV19 and TRBJ2-1; 7 nucleotides align to TRBD1. The CDR3 extends over 16 amino acids. The V and J ends lost 4 bases and 0 bases, in that order; junction bases with no gene match: 6. Germline V gives CDR1 LNHDA, CDR2 SQIVND (reference sequence). CDR3 nucleotide sequence: TGTGCCAGTAGTAGTGGACAGGCGAGCTCCTACAATGAGCAGTTCTTC. Its protein product is CASSSGQASSYNEQFF.

The gene calls are TRBV7-9 and TRBJ1-2; D is uncertain. Germline loops: CDR1 SEHNR, CDR2 FQNEAQ (reference sequence). Deletions cut 5 bases from V and 3 bases from J, with 13 bases between. The CDR3 covers 14 residues. The CDR3, as DNA: TGTGCCAGCAGCCCAACACCTGGGCACTATGGCTACACCTTC. Translated, it gives CASSPTPGHYGYTF.

This clone has only one observation. This chain links TRBV30 with TRBJ1-1, with TRBD1 matching over 7 bases. Per germline, CDR1 GTSNPN and CDR2 SVGIG (reference sequence). After removal of 4 bases from V and 11 bases from J, the junction contained 16 bases not matched to a gene. This CDR3 has 14 amino acids. The CDR3 bases are TGTGCCTGGAAAATCGACAGGGTTAATAACGGGGCTTTCTTT. It translates to CAWKIDRVNNGAFF.

This rearrangement joins TRBV7-8 to TRBJ2-1; TRBD2 is a possible D gene (5 bases). This CDR3 is built from 14 residues. Germline values: CDR1 SGHVS, CDR2 FQNEAQ. Between the trimmed V and J ends, which lost 2 bases and 8 bases, there was a span of 13 bases. CDR3 in DNA: TGTGCCAGCAGCTTACACCTGTTGCGGGATGAGCAGTTCTTC. Its protein is CASSLHLLRDEQFF. The entire variable domain, with the rest obtained from reference TRBV7-8 and TRBJ2-1, is as follows: GAGVSQSPRYKVAKRGQDVALRCDPISGHVSLFWYQQALGQGPEFLTYFQNEAQLDKSGLPSDRFFAERPEGSVSTLKIQRTQQEDSAVYLCASSLHLLRDEQFFGPGTRLTVL.

V usage is TRBV2 and J usage is TRBJ1-1, with a tentative D call TRBD1 (6 bases). Germline-derived CDR1 and CDR2 are SNHLY and FYNNEI. Trimming cost V 10 bases and J 3 bases, with 12 bases left between them. This CDR3 spans 12 amino acids. The CDR3 protein is CATVTGYTEAFF. Here the CDR3 DNA reads TGTGCCACGGTAACAGGGTACACTGAAGCTTTCTTT.

The chain links TRBV6-1 to TRBJ2-3; no clear D gene. V was trimmed by 5 bases and J by 4 bases, leaving 13 bases between them. This CDR3 comprises 14 residues. Per germline, CDR1 MNHNS and CDR2 SASEGT. CDR3 DNA sequence: TGTGCCAGCAGTATCGGAGCAGAGGCAGATACGCAGTATTTT. Translating gives CASSIGAEADTQYF.

Written as DNA, the CDR3 is TGTGCCAGCAGTTACTCCGGTGACAGCTATTACGAGCAGTACTTC. It specifies CASSYSGDSYYEQYF. The V and J genes are TRBV6-5 and TRBJ2-7, with a weak D call TRBD1 (5 bases). The CDR3 spans 15 residues. Looked up from germline, CDR1 is MNHEY and CDR2 is SVGAGI. Trimming took off 0 bases at V and 4 bases at J, with 13 bases between the two ends.

This rearrangement joins TRBV19 to TRBJ1-1; no clear D. CDR1 LNHDA and CDR2 SQIVND come from the germline V gene (reference sequence). The CDR3 runs to 11 residues. Trimming removed 10 bases from V and 1 base from J, with 7 bases in between. The CDR3 DNA follows: TGTGCCACCGGTCCGAACACTGAAGCTTTCTTT. It encodes CATGPNTEAFF.

This rearrangement joins TRBV5-1 to TRBJ2-7; the match to TRBD1 covers 9 bases. Germline values: CDR1 SGHRS, CDR2 YFSETQ. V dropped 5 bases and J dropped 3; count of bases not matched to a gene: 3. The CDR3 has 13 amino acids. The CDR3 sequence: CASRGGQGYEQYF. The CDR3 DNA sequence: TGCGCCAGCAGGGGGGGACAGGGCTACGAGCAGTACTTC.

This clone was observed a few times. V usage is TRBV5-1 and J usage is TRBJ2-5; D is undetermined. Trimming took off 1 base at V and 3 bases at J, with 7 bases between the two ends. Germline loops: CDR1 SGHRS, CDR2 YFSETQ. This CDR3 comprises 13 residues. The CDR3 nucleotides are TGCGCCAGCAGCTTGTTCGCGGAAGAGACCCAGTACTTC. Translation gives CASSLFAEETQYF.